These 13 T cell receptor beta chains were sequenced from one sample in a study of regulatory T cells in long-lasting Graves disease. To make TCR beta libraries, researchers used iRepertoire HTBI primers and Arm-PCR of CDR3 regions. Via MiXCR, TCRdb re-called the multiplex PCR reads, giving one row per CDR3 protein. The top ten clones hold 25% to 30% of a sample with a few hundred thousand distinct CDR3 sequences, about a sixth of them seen once. Indicated time point: newly diagnosed GD, antithyroid drugs for less than 3 months. There was RNA extracted from PBMCs, and the TCR library was made from it. In addition, the sample was reused for a study of T cells in Graves' hyperthyroidism and ophthalmopathy.

Sample: peripheral blood mononuclear cells (PBMCs), taken at new diagnosis, from a patient treated with antithyroid drugs. The receptors derive from a man aged 40-49 years with Graves disease.

This clonotype was observed a few times. The chain links TRBV7-3 to TRBJ2-2; the match to TRBD1 covers 7 bases. After removal of 5 bases from V and 7 bases from J, the junction contained 10 bases not matched to a gene. Germline V lookup: CDR1 SGHTA, CDR2 FQGTGA. The CDR3 is made up of 15 amino acids. CDR3 protein: CASSPRGRLHGELFF. The CDR3 nucleotides read TGTGCCAGCAGCCCAAGGGGGCGACTTCACGGGGAGCTGTTTTTT.

This clonotype showed up just a few times. The chain employs TRBV6-1 and TRBJ1-5; D ambiguous. The V gene lost 3 bases and the J gene lost 5 bases, with 8 bases spanning the gap. In germline, CDR1 is MNHNS, CDR2 SASEGT. This CDR3 is built from 13 residues. The CDR3 DNA follows: TGTGCCAGCAGTGATTGGGGAGATCAGCCCCAGCATTTT. Translated, it gives CASSDWGDQPQHF.

A few counts support this clonotype. The chain joins TRBV11-2 to TRBJ2-2, with a weak D call TRBD2 (6 bases). Trimming cost V 5 bases and J 6 bases, with 10 bases left between them. CDR3 length: 13 amino acids. The germline V gene has CDR1 SGHAT and CDR2 FQNNGV. CDR3 loop: CASSPGTSGELFF. The DNA of the CDR3 is TGTGCCAGCAGCCCCGGGACTTCCGGGGAGCTGTTTTTT.

This clonotype was seen a handful of times. The chain couples TRBV19 to TRBJ2-3, with TRBD1 matching 8 bases. This CDR3 region has 16 residues. Germline-derived CDR1 and CDR2 are LNHDA and SQIVND (reference sequence). With 5 bases clipped from V and 2 bases from J, the junction kept 9 bases outside the gene matches. The CDR3 region has the DNA TGTGCCAGTAGTCTAAGGACAGGGAAAGTCACAGATACGCAGTATTTT. Protein: CASSLRTGKVTDTQYF.

There are many counts of this clonotype. The chain recombines TRBV11-2 with TRBJ1-1; D is undetermined. The V gene lost 6 bases and the J gene lost 10 bases, with 18 bases spanning the gap. Germline assignment: CDR1 SGHAT and CDR2 FQNNGV. The CDR3 covers 13 residues. The CDR3 DNA follows: TGTGCCAGCAGGTCTCAGAGTTTTAGCGGAGCTTTCTTT. The encoded protein is CASRSQSFSGAFF.

This clonotype occurred many times. CDR3 nucleotides: TGTGCCAGCGGGGTTAGGCGGGAAGGCACTGAAGCTTTCTTT. Residues: CASGVRREGTEAFF. V is TRBV11-3 and J is TRBJ1-1; D gene unclear. Germline V gives CDR1 SGHNT, CDR2 YENEEA. The CDR3 spans 14 residues. V dropped 8 bases and J dropped 4 bases, with 17 bases sitting between them.

The table lists this clonotype with many counts. The CDR3 DNA is TGTGCCACCAATCAGCCCCAGCATTTT. Its translation: CATNQPQHF. V gene TRBV24-1 combines with J gene TRBJ1-5; D gene ambiguous. From germline, CDR1 is KGHDR and CDR2 SFDVKD. V lost 8 bases and J lost 5, with 0 bases in between. The CDR3 covers 9 residues.

This clonotype came up many times. The J gene is TRBJ2-7, the V gene TRBV27, with D perhaps TRBD1 (6 bases). The V gene lost 2 bases and the J gene lost 1 base, with 12 bases spanning the gap. The germline CDR1 and CDR2 sequences are MNHEY and SMNVEV (reference sequence). CDR3 length: 15 residues. CDR3 DNA sequence: TGTGCCAGCAGTTTACGACCGGGACAATCCTACGAGCAGTACTTC. This codes for CASSLRPGQSYEQYF.

This clonotype was seen ten or more times. The chain couples TRBV20-1 to TRBJ2-3; D is undetermined. The CDR3 is 11 residues long. Germline CDR1 is DFQATT and CDR2 is SNEGSKA (reference sequence). Trimming pared 6 bases from V and 3 bases from J, leaving 7 bases between. The CDR3 sequence is CSARRTDTQYF. The CDR3 coding sequence is TGCAGTGCCCGACGGACAGATACGCAGTATTTT.

This clonotype was observed at least ten times. The chain links TRBV2 to TRBJ1-6; no clear D gene. With 6 bases removed from V and 10 bases from J, the gap between germline ends came to 13 bases. The CDR3 runs 13 residues. Germline assignment: CDR1 SNHLY and CDR2 FYNNEI. CDR3 residues: CASSARLGSPLHF. CDR3 coding DNA: TGTGCCAGCAGCGCCAGACTTGGATCACCCCTCCACTTT. Together with reference TRBV2 and TRBJ1-6, the CDR3 gives the full variable domain: EPEVTQTPSHQVTQMGQEVILRCVPISNHLYFYWYRQILGQKVEFLVSFYNNEISEKSEIFDDQFSVERPDGSNFTLKIRSTKLEDSAMYFCASSARLGSPLHFGNGTRLTVT.

This clonotype was counted ten times or more. A much more abundant neighbour one base away suggests this may be a read error. CDR3 sequence reads: CASSVNYEQYF. CDR3 DNA sequence: TGTGCCAGCAGCGTAAACTACGAGCAGTACTTC. The chain carries TRBV6-2 or TRBV6-3 and TRBJ2-7; D is ambiguous. Trimming left V 6 bases short and J 3 bases short, with 6 bases between. The CDR3 extends over 11 amino acids. Looked up from germline, CDR1 is MNHEY and CDR2 is SVGEGT.

The chain carries TRBV18 and TRBJ2-2; 7 bases are shared with TRBD1. Germline-derived CDR1 and CDR2 are KGHSH and LQKENI. This CDR3 is 14 amino acids long. The V and J ends lost 10 bases and 0 bases, in that order; junction bases with no gene match: 5. In DNA, the CDR3 is TGTGCCACCGCCGGGACAGCGAACACCGGGGAGCTGTTTTTT. Residues: CATAGTANTGELFF.

Concerning this clonotype: A much larger clonotype is one base distant, so this may be a read error. The chain is built from TRBV29-1 and TRBJ1-4; 8 bases are shared with TRBD1. In germline, CDR1 is SQVTM, CDR2 ANQGSEA. This CDR3 comprises 14 residues. CDR3: CSVGGSGTGEKLLF. DNA for the CDR3: TGCAGCGTTGGAGGCTCGGGGACAGGAGAAAAACTGCTTTTT.